The 11 T cell receptor beta chains below all came from one sample that was sequenced in a study of T-cell reconstitution after alpha-beta-depleted transplantation in children. The TCRbeta library was prepared with unique molecular identifiers. TCRdb analysed the PCR reads with MiXCR anew, one entry per CDR3 protein. The sample includes around 700,000 distinct CDR3 sequences, around 13% of them seen just once. The input for sequencing was PBMCs, taken before TCRalphabeta/CD19-depleted stem cell transplant. These receptors came from a girl between 2 and 10 years old with congenital amegakaryocytic thrombocytopenia, due to receive a stem cell transplant.

This clonotype was recorded at least ten times. The chain has TRBV20-1 and TRBJ2-1, with D tentatively TRBD2 (6 bases). The CDR3 consists of 11 residues. Looked up from germline, CDR1 is DFQATT and CDR2 is SNEGSKA (reference sequence). Between the trimmed V and J ends, which lost 0 bases and 14 bases, there was a span of 11 bases. Here the CDR3 reads CSAREGTSKFF. CDR3 DNA: TGCAGTGCTAGAGAAGGGACTTCGAAGTTCTTC.

This clonotype came up many times. J is TRBJ1-6 and V is TRBV5-1; tentative D call: TRBD1 (6 bases). V was cut by 0 bases and J by 6 bases, with 19 bases left in between. CDR1 and CDR2 (germline): SGHRS, YFSETQ. The CDR3 consists of 18 residues. DNA of the CDR3: TGCGCCAGCAGCTTGGCCCCACAGGGTGGCCGCACTAATTCACCCCTCCACTTT. Amino acids: CASSLAPQGGRTNSPLHF.

This chain uses TRBV12-3 or TRBV12-4 with TRBJ2-1; no reliable D call. V lost 6 bases and J 2 bases, leaving 5 bases between the germline ends. CDR3 length: 12 residues. The DNA for the CDR3 is TGTGCCAGCAGGCAAGCCTACAATGAGCAGTTCTTC. This gives the protein CASRQAYNEQFF.

In regard to this clonotype: Germline is not matched at one junction end, which may reflect a read error. The rearrangement uses TRBV7-9 and TRBJ2-3, with D possibly being TRBD2 (6 bases). The CDR3 contains 13 residues. Germline CDR1 and CDR2: SEHNR and FQNEAQ (reference sequence). The CDR3 spells CASSLGTTDMQYF. The CDR3 DNA reads as TGTGCCAGCAGCTTAGGGACTACCGATATGCAGTATTTT.

The table lists this clonotype with many counts. The chain combines TRBV6-5 with TRBJ2-5; no clear D gene. Germline assignment: CDR1 MNHEY and CDR2 SVGAGI. V was shortened by 1 base and J by 2 bases, with 8 bases between the two germline ends. The CDR3 is made up of 14 amino acids. This CDR3 reads CASSYYPEQETQYF. CDR3 in DNA: TGTGCCAGCAGTTACTACCCAGAGCAAGAGACCCAGTACTTC.

V gene TRBV12-3 or TRBV12-4 combines with J gene TRBJ2-1; D gene unclear. This CDR3 spans 14 amino acids. Trimming removed 1 base at V and 3 bases at J, with 7 bases between. The DNA of the CDR3 is TGTGCCAGCAGTTTAGATATGGGCTACAATGAGCAGTTCTTC. It translates to CASSLDMGYNEQFF.

This clonotype was found many times. The genes are TRBV4-1 and TRBJ2-1; 9 bases map to TRBD1. Germline CDR1 and CDR2: MGHRA and YSYEKL. The ends lost 8 bases at V and 0 bases at J; junction bases unmatched: 8. There are 16 residues in the CDR3. CDR3 in DNA: TGCGCCAGCCGGGGACAGGGTCTAGACTCCTACAATGAGCAGTTCTTC. It codes for CASRGQGLDSYNEQFF.

This clonotype was seen ten or more times. The chain links TRBV27 to TRBJ1-5, with D possibly matching TRBD1 (5 bases). V shed 6 bases and J shed 4 bases, with 16 bases lying between them. There are 15 residues in the CDR3. CDR1 is MNHEY, CDR2 SMNVEV, per germline (reference sequence). This CDR3 reads CASSYVGTANQPQHF. CDR3 bases: TGTGCCAGCAGCTACGTGGGGACCGCGAATCAGCCCCAGCATTTT.

The rearrangement uses TRBV27 and TRBJ2-1; 8 bases line up with TRBD2. J was trimmed by 8 bases and V by 7 bases; bases with no gene match: 16. Germline CDR1 MNHEY, CDR2 SMNVEV (reference sequence). CDR3 size: 16 residues. CDR3 in amino acids: CASNIWAGGPIDEQFF. CDR3 DNA: TGTGCCAGCAACATATGGGCGGGAGGCCCTATCGATGAGCAGTTCTTC.

This clonotype was seen only a few times. CDR3 sequence reads: CSVDATGQPKGPDTQYF. The DNA for the CDR3 is TGCAGCGTTGACGCCACGGGACAGCCAAAAGGGCCAGATACGCAGTATTTT. The gene calls are TRBV29-1 and TRBJ2-3; 7 positions agree with TRBD1. The V segment lost 3 bases and the J segment 4 bases; nucleotides outside the gene matches: 16. Germline lookup yields CDR1 SQVTM and CDR2 ANQGSEA. The CDR3 is 17 amino acids.

This clonotype was seen repeatedly, ten times or more. J is TRBJ2-1 and V is TRBV20-1, with 9 positions matching TRBD2. CDR1 DFQATT and CDR2 SNEGSKA come from the germline V gene (reference sequence). This CDR3 region has 19 residues. V lost 1 base to trimming and J lost 7 bases; unmatched junction nucleotides: 20. The CDR3 DNA reads as TGCAGTGCTAGAGTTGACGGTTATAGCGGGAGAAGCGGTAGAAATGAGCAGTTCTTC. This encodes CSARVDGYSGRSGRNEQFF.